One and the same sample provided the 10 T cell receptor beta chains below, sequenced in a study of tumor and adjacent non-tumor tissue in lung cancer. The library came from three nested PCR rounds adapted from ARM-PCR protocols. Each CDR3 protein gets one entry after TCRdb re-called the multiplex PCR reads with MiXCR. The sample carries 200,000 to 250,000 distinct CDR3 sequences, 60% to 75% recorded once. No cell sorting was done before RNA was extracted from the tissue. Sequenced: lung tumor tissue. Source of these receptors: a man between 60 and 70 years old with non-small cell lung cancer.

This clonotype has just one count. Its ends do not fully match the called genes, so a read error is possible. The chain combines TRBV11-2 with TRBJ2-5, with TRBD2 identical over 11 bases. The CDR3 length is 16 residues. CDR1 SGHAT and CDR2 FQNNGV come from the germline V gene. In DNA, the CDR3 is TGTGCCAGCGGCTTAACGACTAGCGGGGTGGAAGAGACCCAGTACTTC. Translating it yields CASGLTTSGVEETQYF.

A remark on this clonotype: A read error may be the cause here, since a much bigger clone is one base away. The rearrangement uses TRBV5-4 and TRBJ2-3, with D possibly being TRBD1 (6 bases). CDR3 length: 14 amino acids. From germline, CDR1 is SGHNT and CDR2 YYREEE (reference sequence). The CDR3 region is CASSLRGSTDMQYF. The CDR3 DNA sequence: TGTGCCAGCAGCTTGAGGGGGAGCACAGATATGCAGTATTTT.

This clonotype was seen only once. This may arise from a read error, as a much more abundant clone is one base away. The chain is built from TRBV12-5 and TRBJ1-1; 7 positions match TRBD1. Germline-derived CDR1 and CDR2 are LGHNT and FRNRAP. The V segment lost 5 bases and the J segment 4 bases; nucleotides outside the gene matches: 13. This CDR3 comprises 16 residues. The CDR3 here is CASGPGTASLITEAFF. The CDR3 DNA follows: TGTGCTAGTGGTCCCGGGACAGCAAGTTTGATCACTGAAGCTTTCTTT.

The chain uses TRBV12-3 or TRBV12-4 and TRBJ2-1, with a possible D match to TRBD2 (5 bases). Trimming took 5 bases from V and 3 from J, leaving 14 bases between them. The CDR3 sequence is 15 residues long. This chain's CDR3 is CASSLQAAVYNEQFF. CDR3 sequence (DNA): TGTGCCAGCAGTCTTCAAGCGGCAGTCTACAATGAGCAGTTCTTC.

As regards this clonotype: Sequence at one end of the junction differs from germline and may be a read error. The chain's CDR3 is CASSRQGAGHQPKHF. CDR3 DNA sequence: TGTGCCAGCAGTCGTCAGGGGGCTGGTCATCAGCCCAAGCATTTT. V and J are TRBV6-1 and TRBJ1-5; 8 bases are a match to TRBD1. Per germline, CDR1 MNHNS and CDR2 SASEGT. The CDR3 spans 15 residues.

The rearrangement uses TRBV28 and TRBJ2-7, with D maybe TRBD2 (6 bases). V was clipped by 10 bases and J by 5 bases, with 24 bases between them. Germline V gene sequence: CDR1 MDHEN, CDR2 SYDVKM. The CDR3 covers 15 residues. In DNA form, the CDR3 reads TGTGCCACCAGGTTTTATGCGGGGTGGGCCGACGAGCAGTACTTC. Its translation is CATRFYAGWADEQYF.

Turning to this clonotype: Possible read error: a much larger clone is one base away. The CDR3 ends on some other residue instead of the conserved phenylalanine or tryptophan, so this is likely a read error. V gene TRBV20-1 combines with J gene TRBJ1-4; D uncertain. There are 13 residues in the CDR3. CDR1 is DFQATT and CDR2 is SNEGSKA in the germline V gene (reference sequence). V lost 5 bases to trimming and J lost 7 bases, with 14 bases between them. The CDR3 DNA follows: TGCAGTGCTCCCTCCGAGGAGGGTGAAAAACTGTTTTAT. It codes for CSAPSEEGEKLFY.

In the case of this clonotype: This could be a read error, since a much larger clone is one nucleotide away. The chain is built from TRBV20-1 and TRBJ1-5; TRBD1 matches at 7 bases. Looked up from germline, CDR1 is DFQATT and CDR2 is SNEGSKA (reference sequence). There are 14 residues in the CDR3. For the CDR3, the DNA is TGCGGTGCTAGAGAGGACAGGTGGAGGGAGCCCCAGCATTTT. Amino acids: CGAREDRWREPQHF.

This clonotype has only one observation. A read error is possible here, since a much larger clone lies one base away. The chain recombines TRBV7-8 with TRBJ2-2; tentatively, D is TRBD1 or TRBD2 (5 bases each). The germline gives CDR1 SGHVS, CDR2 FQNEAQ. CDR3 length: 15 residues. The CDR3: CASIDLGGVTGVLFF. CDR3 coding DNA: TGTGCCAGCATCGACCTTGGGGGAGTTACCGGGGTGCTGTTTTTT.

Remarks on this clonotype: A much larger clone differs from this one at a single base, so this may be a read error. V gene TRBV7-2 combines with J gene TRBJ2-2, with 8 bases lining up with TRBD2. The CDR3 length is 15 residues. Germline CDR1 is SGHTA and CDR2 is FQGNSA. The CDR3 DNA sequence: TGTGCCAGCAGCGGCGGGGGGCTCTACACCGGGGAGCTGCTTTTT. Translated, it gives CASSGGGLYTGELLF.